A single sample is the source of the 19 T cell receptor beta chains below, sequenced in a study of T-cell reconstitution after alpha-beta-depleted transplantation in children. Library preparation (for TCRbeta) was performed with unique molecular identifiers. TCRdb independently ran MiXCR on the PCR reads; one entry per CDR3 protein. The repertoire holds just under 150,000 distinct CDR3 sequences, with around 9% as singletons. The specimen was PBMCs, mostly from graft donor cells, collected 180 days after TCRalphabeta/CD19-depleted stem cell transplant. The receptors were sampled from a female patient aged 2-15 years who had a stem cell transplant for congenital amegakaryocytic thrombocytopenia, so the T cells may come from the graft donor.

In its sample, this clonotype was seen many times. This chain connects TRBV30 to TRBJ1-3; D not certain. This CDR3 region has 15 residues. CDR1 GTSNPN and CDR2 SVGIG come from the germline V gene (reference sequence). Between the trimmed V and J ends, which lost 3 bases and 9 bases, there was a span of 21 bases. CDR3 coding DNA: TGTGCCTGGAGGCCGGGCCCCCCAGTCTATCGCACCATATATTTT. Amino acids: CAWRPGPPVYRTIYF.

With regard to this clonotype: A read error may account for a junction end that differs from germline. The chain employs TRBV28 and TRBJ2-7, with 7 nucleotides matching TRBD1. CDR1 is MDHEN, CDR2 SYDVKM, per germline. The length of the CDR3 is 14 residues. The CDR3 coding sequence is TGTGCCAGCAGTCGAGGGTTGACAGGGCCGAGCCTACACTTC. Translating gives CASSRGLTGPSLHF.

The sample holds a few counts of this clonotype. V and J are TRBV30 and TRBJ2-1, with 9 bases fitting TRBD1. This CDR3 comprises 17 residues. V lost 4 bases to trimming and J lost 1 base; unmatched junction nucleotides: 11. CDR1 and CDR2 (germline): GTSNPN, SVGIG (reference sequence). CDR3 in amino acids: CAWIGFSQGASYNEQFF. Here the CDR3 DNA reads TGTGCCTGGATAGGGTTTTCACAGGGGGCTTCCTACAATGAGCAGTTCTTC.

The CDR3 coding sequence is TGTGCCAGCAGCAGGACGCGTACTGAAGCTTTCTTT. This encodes CASSRTRTEAFF. This chain joins TRBV6-5 and TRBJ1-1; no definite D call. The V end lost 6 bases, the J end lost 5 bases, and 10 bases lay between the germline ends. CDR1 is MNHEY, CDR2 SVGAGI, per germline. This CDR3 has 12 amino acids.

This clonotype was observed at least ten times. The genes are TRBV10-3 and TRBJ2-7, with 10 bases matching TRBD2. From germline, CDR1 is ENHRY and CDR2 SYGVKD. The CDR3 sequence is 15 residues long. The trim removed 2 bases at V and 4 bases at J, leaving 5 bases unmatched. The CDR3 protein is CAISEPSGSFYEQYF. The DNA for the CDR3 is TGTGCCATCAGTGAGCCTAGCGGGAGTTTTTACGAGCAGTACTTC.

The rearrangement uses TRBV5-1 and TRBJ2-3; D uncertain. In germline, CDR1 is SGHRS, CDR2 YFSETQ. The germline V and J ends were trimmed by 2 bases and 0 bases, with 7 bases remaining between them. This CDR3 region has 14 residues. The CDR3 loop is CASSLGHSTDTQYF. In nucleotides, the CDR3 is TGCGCCAGCAGCTTAGGCCACAGCACAGATACGCAGTATTTT.

This clonotype was recorded many times. This chain uses TRBV5-6 with TRBJ2-7; 8 bases match TRBD2. Germline assignment: CDR1 SGHDT and CDR2 YYEEEE. CDR3 length: 13 amino acids. Trimming removed 5 bases from V and 3 bases from J; junction bases left unmatched: 4. CDR3 bases: TGTGCCAGCAGTCGGGGGGGAGTCTACGAGCAGTACTTC. Its translation: CASSRGGVYEQYF.

The chain recombines TRBV5-1 with TRBJ2-2; D uncertain. Germline CDR1 reads SGHRS; CDR2 reads YFSETQ. The CDR3 spans 14 residues. V lost 3 bases, J lost 0 bases, and 6 bases lay in between. In DNA, the CDR3 is TGCGCCAGCAGCTCCGACGCGAACACCGGGGAGCTGTTTTTT. It is translated as CASSSDANTGELFF. Full variable domain (rest looked up from reference TRBV5-1 and TRBJ2-2): KAGVTQTPRYLIKTRGQQVTLSCSPISGHRSVSWYQQTPGQGLQFLFEYFSETQRNKGNFPGRFSGRQFSNSRSEMNVSTLELGDSALYLCASSSDANTGELFFGEGSRLTVL.

This clonotype occurred a few times. The V and J genes are TRBV18 and TRBJ1-1; no definite D call. Germline CDR1 KGHSH, CDR2 LQKENI. This CDR3 region has 15 residues. V was cut by 2 bases and J by 2 bases, with 12 bases left in between. CDR3 sequence (DNA): TGTGCCAGCTCACCAGTCGGCAGGATTAACACTGAAGCTTTCTTT. Its protein is CASSPVGRINTEAFF.

This clonotype has at least ten counts. This chain joins TRBV12-3 or TRBV12-4 and TRBJ1-5; D possibly corresponds to TRBD1 (5 bases). Trimming shortened V by 5 bases and J by 6 bases, and 17 bases separated the two germline ends. CDR3 length equals 15 residues. The CDR3 protein is CASSTYLGHTQPQHF. DNA for the CDR3: TGTGCCAGCAGTACTTACTTGGGGCATACTCAGCCCCAGCATTTT.

The CDR3 loop reads CASMFQGANEKLFF. CDR3 in DNA: TGTGCCAGCATGTTCCAGGGAGCTAATGAAAAACTGTTTTTT. The rearrangement uses TRBV6-5 and TRBJ1-4, with D maybe TRBD1 (5 bases). Trimming took 7 bases from V and 3 from J, leaving 12 bases between them. Germline CDR1 reads MNHEY; CDR2 reads SVGAGI. The CDR3 is 14 residues long.

On this clonotype: This could be a read error, since a much larger clone is one nucleotide away. The chain employs TRBV6-6 and TRBJ1-1; D is ambiguous. This CDR3 is built from 11 residues. The germline gives CDR1 MNHNY, CDR2 SVGAGI (reference sequence). Trimming stripped 5 bases from V and 12 bases from J, with 13 bases between. CDR3 residues: CASSGTSGSFF. The CDR3 DNA is TGTGCCAGCAGTGGCACCAGTGGCTCTTTCTTT.

The rearrangement joins TRBV5-1 to TRBJ1-1, with TRBD1 as a possible D gene (5 bases). From germline, CDR1 is SGHRS and CDR2 YFSETQ. Trimming shortened V by 3 bases and J by 1 base, and 7 bases separated the two germline ends. CDR3 size: 13 residues. CDR3 loop: CASSYGANTEAFF. In DNA form, the CDR3 reads TGCGCCAGCAGCTACGGGGCGAACACTGAAGCTTTCTTT. The full variable domain, completed using reference TRBV5-1 and TRBJ1-1, is KAGVTQTPRYLIKTRGQQVTLSCSPISGHRSVSWYQQTPGQGLQFLFEYFSETQRNKGNFPGRFSGRQFSNSRSEMNVSTLELGDSALYLCASSYGANTEAFFGQGTRLTVV.

This clonotype occurred many times. The rearrangement joins TRBV9 to TRBJ2-2; D unclear. CDR3 length: 16 amino acids. CDR1 and CDR2 from the germline V gene are SGDLS and YYNGEE. Trimming removed 0 bases from V and 0 bases from J, with 9 bases in between. The CDR3 nucleotides are TGTGCCAGCAGCGTAGTGGGTGGGTCGAACACCGGGGAGCTGTTTTTT. This translates into CASSVVGGSNTGELFF.

This clonotype was recorded at least ten times. The chain combines TRBV6-1 with TRBJ2-2; 15 nucleotides match TRBD2. The CDR3 length is 17 residues. Unmatched junction bases numbered 4, after V lost 8 bases and J lost 0 bases. CDR1 is MNHNS and CDR2 is SASEGT in the germline V gene. The CDR3 nucleotides are TGTGCCAGCGAGGGACTAGCGGGAGGCCCGAACACCGGGGAGCTGTTTTTT. It codes for CASEGLAGGPNTGELFF.

This clonotype showed up just a few times. This chain uses TRBV4-1 with TRBJ1-2, with D perhaps matching TRBD1 (5 bases). The CDR3 consists of 16 residues. With 1 base removed from V and 4 bases from J, the gap between germline ends came to 16 bases. From germline, CDR1 is MGHRA and CDR2 YSYEKL. CDR3 DNA: TGCGCCAGCAGCCAAGCCTCGACAGCGTATGGCTATGGCTACACCTTC. It yields the protein CASSQASTAYGYGYTF.

This clonotype occurred many times. This sequence joins TRBV28 and TRBJ1-6; D ambiguous. V shed 0 bases and J shed 7 bases, with 13 bases lying between them. The CDR3 runs to 16 residues. Germline V CDR1 and CDR2: MDHEN, SYDVKM. In nucleotides, the CDR3 is TGTGCCAGCAGTTTATGGACGAAGGCCCTGAATTCACCCCTCCACTTT. This sequence encodes CASSLWTKALNSPLHF.

There are a few counts of this clonotype. J is TRBJ1-1 and V is TRBV5-1; no clear D gene. This CDR3 is built from 15 residues. V was trimmed by 1 base and J by 2 bases, leaving 12 bases between them. Germline values: CDR1 SGHRS, CDR2 YFSETQ. Written as DNA, the CDR3 is TGCGCCAGCAGCTTGAGCTCTGACCTAAACACTGAAGCTTTCTTT. Translation gives CASSLSSDLNTEAFF. The full variable domain, rest sourced from reference TRBV5-1 and TRBJ1-1, is KAGVTQTPRYLIKTRGQQVTLSCSPISGHRSVSWYQQTPGQGLQFLFEYFSETQRNKGNFPGRFSGRQFSNSRSEMNVSTLELGDSALYLCASSLSSDLNTEAFFGQGTRLTVV.

This clonotype was seen many times. This rearrangement joins TRBV6-5 to TRBJ2-3; 12 nucleotides line up with TRBD2. V shed 7 bases and J 4 bases; nucleotides not matched to a gene: 6. The CDR3 extends over 15 amino acids. CDR1 and CDR2 (germline): MNHEY, SVGAGI. The CDR3 is CASNRLAGGADTQYF. The CDR3 coding sequence is TGTGCCAGCAACCGGCTAGCGGGAGGGGCAGATACGCAGTATTTT.